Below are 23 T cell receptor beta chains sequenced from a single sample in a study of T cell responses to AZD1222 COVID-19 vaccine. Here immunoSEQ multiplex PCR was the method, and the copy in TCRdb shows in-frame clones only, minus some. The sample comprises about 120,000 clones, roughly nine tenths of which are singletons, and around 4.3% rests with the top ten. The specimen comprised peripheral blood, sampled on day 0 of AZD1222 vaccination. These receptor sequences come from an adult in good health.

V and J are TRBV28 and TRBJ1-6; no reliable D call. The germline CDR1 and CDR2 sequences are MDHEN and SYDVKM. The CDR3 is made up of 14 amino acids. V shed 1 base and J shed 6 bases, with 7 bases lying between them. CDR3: CASSLYPSNSPLHF. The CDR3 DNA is TGTGCCAGCAGTTTATATCCAAGTAATTCACCCCTCCACTTT.

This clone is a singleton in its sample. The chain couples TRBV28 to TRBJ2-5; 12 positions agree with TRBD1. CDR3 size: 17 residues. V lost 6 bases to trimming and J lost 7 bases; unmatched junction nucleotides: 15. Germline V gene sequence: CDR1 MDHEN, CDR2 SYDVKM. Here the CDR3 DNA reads TGTGCCAGCAGCCTCCTCGGGACAGGGGGCTTCTCAGGGACCCAGTACTTC. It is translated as CASSLLGTGGFSGTQYF.

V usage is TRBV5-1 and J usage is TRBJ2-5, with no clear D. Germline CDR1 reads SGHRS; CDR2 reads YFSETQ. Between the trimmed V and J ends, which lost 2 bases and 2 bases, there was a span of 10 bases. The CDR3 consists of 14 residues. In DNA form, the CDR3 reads TGCGCCAGCAGCTTAGAGGCTGGGCAAGAGACCCAGTACTTC. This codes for CASSLEAGQETQYF. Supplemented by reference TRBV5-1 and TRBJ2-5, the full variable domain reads KAGVTQTPRYLIKTRGQQVTLSCSPISGHRSVSWYQQTPGQGLQFLFEYFSETQRNKGNFPGRFSGRQFSNSRSEMNVSTLELGDSALYLCASSLEAGQETQYFGPGTRLLVL.

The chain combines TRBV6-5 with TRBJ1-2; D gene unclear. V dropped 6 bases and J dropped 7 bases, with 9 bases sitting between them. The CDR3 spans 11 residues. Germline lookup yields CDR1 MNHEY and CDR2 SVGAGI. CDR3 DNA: TGTGCCAGCAGGGAGGGATTTGGCTACACCTTC. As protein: CASREGFGYTF.

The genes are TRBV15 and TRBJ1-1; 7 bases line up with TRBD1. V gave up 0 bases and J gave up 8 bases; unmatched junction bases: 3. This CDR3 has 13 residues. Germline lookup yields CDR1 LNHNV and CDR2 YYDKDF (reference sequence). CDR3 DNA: TGTGCCACCAGCAGAGATCGGGACAGCGAAGCTTTCTTT. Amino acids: CATSRDRDSEAFF. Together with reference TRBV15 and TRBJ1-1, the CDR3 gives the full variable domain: DAMVIQNPRYQVTQFGKPVTLSCSQTLNHNVMYWYQQKSSQAPKLLFHYYDKDFNNEADTPDNFQSRRPNTSFCFLDIRSPGLGDTAMYLCATSRDRDSEAFFGQGTRLTVV.

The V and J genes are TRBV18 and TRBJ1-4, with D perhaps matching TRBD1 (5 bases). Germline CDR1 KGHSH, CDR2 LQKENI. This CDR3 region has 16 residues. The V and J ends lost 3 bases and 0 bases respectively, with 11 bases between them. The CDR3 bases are TGTGCCAGCTCACCCTCGAGGGGAACAACTAATGAAAAACTGTTTTTT. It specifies CASSPSRGTTNEKLFF.

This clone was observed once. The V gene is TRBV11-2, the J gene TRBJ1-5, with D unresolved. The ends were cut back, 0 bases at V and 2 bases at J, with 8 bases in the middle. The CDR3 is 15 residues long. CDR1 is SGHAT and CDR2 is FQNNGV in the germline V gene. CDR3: CASSLDRRGNQPQHF. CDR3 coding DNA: TGTGCCAGCAGCTTAGATAGGAGGGGCAATCAGCCCCAGCATTTT.

The CDR3 region has the DNA TGTGCCAGCAGCCGCGGGACGATGACTAACTATGGCTACACCTTC. It translates to CASSRGTMTNYGYTF. The V gene is TRBV4-2, the J gene TRBJ1-2; D is perhaps TRBD1 (5 bases). Germline CDR1 is LGHNA and CDR2 is YNFKEQ. This CDR3 region has 15 residues. Trimming cost V 4 bases and J 0 bases, with 12 bases left between them.

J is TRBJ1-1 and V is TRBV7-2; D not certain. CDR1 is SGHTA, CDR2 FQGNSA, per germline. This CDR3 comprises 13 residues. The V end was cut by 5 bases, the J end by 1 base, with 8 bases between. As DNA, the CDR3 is TGTGCCAGCAGCCGCGGATCGAACACTGAAGCTTTCTTT. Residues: CASSRGSNTEAFF.

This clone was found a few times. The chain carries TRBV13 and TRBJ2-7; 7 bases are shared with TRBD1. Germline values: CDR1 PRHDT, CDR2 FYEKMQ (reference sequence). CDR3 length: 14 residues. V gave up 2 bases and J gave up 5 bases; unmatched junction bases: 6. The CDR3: CASSLFEGANEQYF. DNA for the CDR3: TGTGCCAGCAGCTTATTTGAGGGGGCCAACGAGCAGTACTTC.

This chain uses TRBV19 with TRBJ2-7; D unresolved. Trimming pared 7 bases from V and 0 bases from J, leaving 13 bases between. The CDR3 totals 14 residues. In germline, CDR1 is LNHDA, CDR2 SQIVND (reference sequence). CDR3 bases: TGTGCCAGTACTTCGACCCCCAGCTCCTACGAGCAGTACTTC. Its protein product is CASTSTPSSYEQYF.

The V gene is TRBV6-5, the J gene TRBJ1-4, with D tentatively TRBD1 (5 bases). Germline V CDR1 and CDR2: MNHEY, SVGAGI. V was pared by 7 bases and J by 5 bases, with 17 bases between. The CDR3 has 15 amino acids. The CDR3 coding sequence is TGTGCCAGCACAACCGGGGCGGTCAGAAATGAAAAACTGTTTTTT. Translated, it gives CASTTGAVRNEKLFF.

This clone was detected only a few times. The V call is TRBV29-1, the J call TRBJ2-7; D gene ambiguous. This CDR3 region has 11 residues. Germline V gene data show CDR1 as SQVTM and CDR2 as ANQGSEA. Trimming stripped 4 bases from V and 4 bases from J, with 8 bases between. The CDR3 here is CSVGQLYEQYF. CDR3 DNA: TGCAGCGTTGGGCAGTTATACGAGCAGTACTTC.

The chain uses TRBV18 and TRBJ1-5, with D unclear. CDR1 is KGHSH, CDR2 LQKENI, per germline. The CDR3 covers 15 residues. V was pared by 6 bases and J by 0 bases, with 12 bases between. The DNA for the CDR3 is TGTGCCAGCTCGTCAAAGGGTATTAGCAATCAGCCCCAGCATTTT. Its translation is CASSSKGISNQPQHF.

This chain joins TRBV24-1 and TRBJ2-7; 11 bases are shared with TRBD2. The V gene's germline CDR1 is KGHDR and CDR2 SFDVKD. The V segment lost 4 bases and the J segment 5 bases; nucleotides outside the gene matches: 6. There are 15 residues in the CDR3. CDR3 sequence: CATSEYTSGGHEQYF. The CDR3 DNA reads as TGTGCCACCAGTGAATATACTAGCGGGGGCCACGAGCAGTACTTC.

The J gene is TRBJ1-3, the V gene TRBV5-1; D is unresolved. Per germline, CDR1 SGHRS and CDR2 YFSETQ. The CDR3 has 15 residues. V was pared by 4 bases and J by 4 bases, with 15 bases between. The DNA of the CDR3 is TGCGCCAGCAGCACATCCCTTGCTGGAGGAAACACCATATATTTT. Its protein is CASSTSLAGGNTIYF.

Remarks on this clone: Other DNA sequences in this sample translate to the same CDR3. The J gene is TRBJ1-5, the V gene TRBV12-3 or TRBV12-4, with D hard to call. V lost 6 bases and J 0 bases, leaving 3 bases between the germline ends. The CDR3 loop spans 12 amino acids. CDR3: CASRYSNQPQHF. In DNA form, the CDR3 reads TGTGCCAGCAGATATAGCAATCAGCCCCAGCATTTT.

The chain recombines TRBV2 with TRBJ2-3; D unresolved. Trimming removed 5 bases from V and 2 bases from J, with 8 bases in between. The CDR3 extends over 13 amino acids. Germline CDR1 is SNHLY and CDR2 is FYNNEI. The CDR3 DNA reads TGTGCCAGCAGTCCACCCTACACAGATACGCAGTATTTT. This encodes CASSPPYTDTQYF.

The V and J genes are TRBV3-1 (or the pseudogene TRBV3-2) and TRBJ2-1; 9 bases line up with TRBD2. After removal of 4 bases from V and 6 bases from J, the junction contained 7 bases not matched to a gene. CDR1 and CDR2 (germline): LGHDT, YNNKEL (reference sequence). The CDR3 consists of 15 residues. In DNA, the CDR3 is TGTGCCAGCAGCCCGCGGGGGGGCTTCACCAATGAGCAGTTCTTC. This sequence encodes CASSPRGGFTNEQFF.

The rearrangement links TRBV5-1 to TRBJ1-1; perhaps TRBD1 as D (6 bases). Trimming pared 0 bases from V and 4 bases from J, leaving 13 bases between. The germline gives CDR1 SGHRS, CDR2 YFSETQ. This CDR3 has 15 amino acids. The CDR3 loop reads CASSLAVTGTTEAFF. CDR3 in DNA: TGCGCCAGCAGCTTGGCGGTAACAGGGACCACTGAAGCTTTCTTT.

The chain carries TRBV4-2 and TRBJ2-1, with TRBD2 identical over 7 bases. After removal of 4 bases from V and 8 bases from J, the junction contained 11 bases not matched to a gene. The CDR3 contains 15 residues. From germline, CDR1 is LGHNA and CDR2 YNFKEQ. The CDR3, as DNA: TGTGCCAGCAGCCGCCCCAGGCAGCGGGGCGATGAGCAGTTCTTC. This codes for CASSRPRQRGDEQFF.

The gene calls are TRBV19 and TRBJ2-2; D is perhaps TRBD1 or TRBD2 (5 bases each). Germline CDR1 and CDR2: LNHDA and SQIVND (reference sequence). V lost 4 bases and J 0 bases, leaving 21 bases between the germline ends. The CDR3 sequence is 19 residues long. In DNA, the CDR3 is TGTGCCAGTAGTAGTTTTGAATGGGGAGAGGGGACGAACACCGGGGAGCTGTTTTTT. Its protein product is CASSSFEWGEGTNTGELFF.

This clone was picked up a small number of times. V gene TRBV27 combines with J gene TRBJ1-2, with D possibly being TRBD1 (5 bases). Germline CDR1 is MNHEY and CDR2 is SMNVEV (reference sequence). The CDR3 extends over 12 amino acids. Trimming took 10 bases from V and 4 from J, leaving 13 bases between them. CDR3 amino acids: CATYRGGYGYTF. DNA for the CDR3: TGTGCCACCTACCGGGGGGGCTATGGCTACACCTTC.